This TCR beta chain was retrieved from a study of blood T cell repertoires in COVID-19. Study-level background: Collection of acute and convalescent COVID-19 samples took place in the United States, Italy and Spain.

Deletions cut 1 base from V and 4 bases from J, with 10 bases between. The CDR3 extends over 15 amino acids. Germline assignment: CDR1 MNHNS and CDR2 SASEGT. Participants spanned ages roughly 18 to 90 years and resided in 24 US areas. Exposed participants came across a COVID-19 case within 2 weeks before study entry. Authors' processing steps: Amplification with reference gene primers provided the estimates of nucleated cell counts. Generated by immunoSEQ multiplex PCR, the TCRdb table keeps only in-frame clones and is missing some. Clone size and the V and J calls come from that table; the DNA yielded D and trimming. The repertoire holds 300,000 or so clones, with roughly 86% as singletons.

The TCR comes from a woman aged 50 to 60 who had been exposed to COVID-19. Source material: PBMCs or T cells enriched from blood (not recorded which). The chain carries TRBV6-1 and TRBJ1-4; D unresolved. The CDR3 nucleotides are TGTGCCAGCAGTGAAGGCGGGATGGGTAATGAAAAACTGTTTTTT. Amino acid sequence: CASSEGGMGNEKLFF.